The clone carrying this T cell receptor beta chain appeared once. The sample originates from a study of T cell changes during pregnancy in multiple sclerosis. This table comes from immunoSEQ multiplex PCR, and its TCRdb copy is limited to in-frame clones, with some not included. In the table there are over 60,000 clones, about 93% of which are singletons. Germline V gene data show CDR1 as SGHKS and CDR2 as YYEKEE (reference sequence). This CDR3 has 15 residues. Trimming removed 1 base from V and 1 base from J, with 9 bases in between. This receptor was obtained from a female donor with multiple sclerosis, enrolled in a pregnancy study. Sequenced here: peripheral blood, sampled in the first trimester of pregnancy. The V gene is TRBV5-5, the J gene TRBJ2-4; D is unresolved. The CDR3 coding sequence is TGTGCCAGCAGCTTGAGGTTCGGGGCCAAAAACATTCAGTACTTC. It codes for CASSLRFGAKNIQYF.